These 20 T cell receptor beta chains originate from one sample sequenced in a study of T-cell memory formation after mild COVID-19. Via MiXCR, TCRdb re-called the 5' RACE reads, giving one row per CDR3 protein. The sample holds around 150,000 distinct CDR3 sequences, 14% seen once. Specimen: PBMCs or a T cell subset sorted from them (not recorded which). These receptor sequences come from an adult woman who had mild COVID-19 (a few samples of this study predate the infection). Cell type and time point are not known.

This clonotype was seen a handful of times. V gene TRBV5-1 combines with J gene TRBJ2-5; D call uncertain. Trimming shortened V by 5 bases and J by 2 bases, and 4 bases separated the two germline ends. Germline V gives CDR1 SGHRS, CDR2 YFSETQ. This CDR3 comprises 11 residues. CDR3 coding DNA: TGCGCCAGCAGGGCACAAGAGACCCAGTACTTC. Its protein product is CASRAQETQYF.

The chain combines TRBV2 with TRBJ2-7; tentatively, D is TRBD1 (7 bases). The CDR3 length is 16 residues. V was cut by 5 bases and J by 3 bases, with 20 bases left in between. Germline V gives CDR1 SNHLY, CDR2 FYNNEI. The CDR3 sequence: CASSYGSQGVNYEQYF. Here the CDR3 DNA reads TGTGCCAGCAGTTACGGGAGCCAGGGGGTAAACTACGAGCAGTACTTC.

The V and J genes are TRBV20-1 and TRBJ2-7; 8 nucleotides align to TRBD1. The junction had 13 bases not matched to a gene; V was cut back by 1 base and J by 5 bases. Germline V CDR1 and CDR2: DFQATT, SNEGSKA (reference sequence). The CDR3 is 16 amino acids. The CDR3 spells CSARGFRQGIIDEQYF. The CDR3 DNA reads as TGCAGTGCTAGAGGCTTTCGACAGGGGATCATCGACGAGCAGTACTTC.

This clonotype has just one count. The chain has TRBV5-1 and TRBJ2-1; D is ambiguous. The assigned J gene may be wrong: the sequence end matches TRBJ2-7 better. CDR1 and CDR2 (germline): SGHRS, YFSETQ. The CDR3 has 13 residues. CDR3: CASSLGLGSEQYF. The CDR3 DNA sequence: TGCGCCAGCAGCTTGGGGCTCGGAAGCGAGCAGTACTTC.

The J gene is TRBJ2-1, the V gene TRBV6-5; D uncertain. Germline V CDR1 and CDR2: MNHEY, SVGAGI. The CDR3 loop spans 13 amino acids. V gave up 4 bases and J gave up 4 bases, with 8 bases separating them. The CDR3 loop reads CASSSLRYNEQFF. CDR3 DNA sequence: TGTGCCAGCAGTTCACTGCGATACAATGAGCAGTTCTTC.

The chain joins TRBV7-9 to TRBJ1-1; unclear D gene. Trimming shortened V by 4 bases and J by 4 bases, and 13 bases separated the two germline ends. The CDR3 contains 14 residues. Looked up from germline, CDR1 is SEHNR and CDR2 is FQNEAQ (reference sequence). The CDR3, as DNA: TGTGCCAGCAGCTCGACCTTCGGTGGCACTGAAGCTTTCTTT. Residues: CASSSTFGGTEAFF.

The V call is TRBV28, the J call TRBJ2-1; TRBD1 agrees at 11 bases. The germline CDR1 and CDR2 sequences are MDHEN and SYDVKM. The ends lost 3 bases at V and 5 bases at J; junction bases unmatched: 9. The CDR3 sequence is 17 residues long. The CDR3 sequence: CASSFRPGTGGNNEQFF. The CDR3 coding sequence is TGTGCCAGCAGTTTTCGACCAGGGACAGGGGGGAACAATGAGCAGTTCTTC.

This chain uses TRBV6-5 with TRBJ1-2, with D uncertain. Germline V gives CDR1 MNHEY, CDR2 SVGAGI. The V gene lost 8 bases and the J gene lost 6 bases, with 7 bases spanning the gap. The CDR3 is 10 amino acids. CDR3 nucleotide sequence: TGTGCCAGCTTTAATAATGGCTACACCTTC. It translates to CASFNNGYTF.

The rearrangement links TRBV30 to TRBJ1-4, with D maybe TRBD1 (6 bases). The CDR3 is made up of 15 amino acids. Trimming removed 2 bases from V and 3 bases from J, with 13 bases in between. Germline lookup yields CDR1 GTSNPN and CDR2 SVGIG (reference sequence). The CDR3 protein is CAWSRGTNPNEKLFF. The CDR3 DNA follows: TGTGCCTGGAGTCGGGGGACAAATCCTAATGAAAAACTGTTTTTT.

This clonotype has only a few counts. The J gene is TRBJ2-5, the V gene TRBV5-1; D unresolved. This CDR3 has 13 residues. Germline lookup yields CDR1 SGHRS and CDR2 YFSETQ. Trimming left V 1 base short and J 5 bases short, with 9 bases between. The DNA for the CDR3 is TGCGCCAGCAGCTTGCGGGTTCTGGAGACCCAGTACTTC. This sequence encodes CASSLRVLETQYF.

The chain couples TRBV3-1 to TRBJ2-3; the D gene could be TRBD1 or TRBD2 (5 bases each). Germline V gene data show CDR1 as LGHDT and CDR2 as YNNKEL (reference sequence). The CDR3 has 16 residues. Trimming removed 4 bases at V and 2 bases at J, with 16 bases between. The CDR3 nucleotides are TGTGCCAGCAGCCGGGGCCGGGGACCTACCACAGATACGCAGTATTTT. Its translation: CASSRGRGPTTDTQYF.

The CDR3: CASRGTSGRGDQYF. CDR3 sequence (DNA): TGTGCCAGCAGGGGGACTAGCGGGAGAGGGGACCAGTATTTT. This chain connects TRBV12-3 or TRBV12-4 to TRBJ2-3, with 14 bases that match TRBD2. J was trimmed by 12 bases and V by 6 bases; bases with no gene match: 8. This CDR3 spans 14 amino acids.

The genes are TRBV30 and TRBJ2-3; TRBD2 matches 10 bases. This CDR3 has 14 residues. Per the germline V gene, CDR1 is GTSNPN and CDR2 is SVGIG (reference sequence). J gave up 2 bases and V 3 bases, and 2 bases lay outside the gene matches. Written as DNA, the CDR3 is TGTGCCTGGAGACTAGCGGGACCCACAGATACGCAGTATTTT. Amino acids: CAWRLAGPTDTQYF.

This clonotype came up a few times. V is TRBV6-2 or TRBV6-3 and J is TRBJ2-4; 8 positions match TRBD2. This CDR3 is built from 13 residues. The V segment lost 8 bases and the J segment 2 bases; nucleotides outside the gene matches: 2. Germline loops: CDR1 MNHEY, CDR2 SVGEGT. DNA of the CDR3: TGTGCCAGCTCGGGGGGGTCCAAAAACATTCAGTACTTC. Protein product: CASSGGSKNIQYF.

This clonotype has just a few counts. V and J are TRBV15 and TRBJ2-7; D is unresolved. The CDR3 spans 13 residues. The V end lost 5 bases, the J end lost 7 bases, and 15 bases lay between the germline ends. Germline assignment: CDR1 LNHNV and CDR2 YYDKDF (reference sequence). The CDR3 protein is CATSAGERWEQYF. The CDR3 coding sequence is TGTGCCACCAGCGCCGGTGAAAGGTGGGAGCAGTACTTC. Drawing the rest from reference TRBV15 and TRBJ2-7, the complete variable domain is DAMVIQNPRYQVTQFGKPVTLSCSQTLNHNVMYWYQQKSSQAPKLLFHYYDKDFNNEADTPDNFQSRRPNTSFCFLDIRSPGLGDTAMYLCATSAGERWEQYFGPGTRLTVT.

The chain combines TRBV5-1 with TRBJ2-5, with D tentatively TRBD2 (6 bases). Germline values: CDR1 SGHRS, CDR2 YFSETQ. Trimming pared 1 base from V and 4 bases from J, leaving 11 bases between. The CDR3 length is 14 residues. CDR3 nucleotides: TGCGCCAGCAGCTTGATGAGGAGGGGAGAGACCCAGTACTTC. The encoded protein is CASSLMRRGETQYF. The variable domain in full, completed from reference TRBV5-1 and TRBJ2-5, reads KAGVTQTPRYLIKTRGQQVTLSCSPISGHRSVSWYQQTPGQGLQFLFEYFSETQRNKGNFPGRFSGRQFSNSRSEMNVSTLELGDSALYLCASSLMRRGETQYFGPGTRLLVL.

This clonotype turned up a few times. This chain links TRBV12-5 with TRBJ1-2; maybe TRBD1 (5 bases). Germline V gives CDR1 LGHNT, CDR2 FRNRAP. Trimming shortened V by 5 bases and J by 9 bases, and 13 bases separated the two germline ends. The CDR3 contains 12 residues. The CDR3 spells CASGDDSRCYTF. CDR3 nucleotide sequence: TGTGCTAGTGGTGACGACAGTCGGTGCTACACCTTC.

Judged by abundance, this clonotype is medium-sized. The chain employs TRBV2 and TRBJ2-7, with D possibly TRBD2 on 5 matching bases. Trimming stripped 2 bases from V and 3 bases from J, with 20 bases between. The CDR3 is 17 amino acids. Germline CDR1 reads SNHLY; CDR2 reads FYNNEI. This chain's CDR3 is CASSERGLVLRFYEQYF. The CDR3 nucleotides are TGTGCCAGCAGTGAAAGAGGGCTAGTTCTCCGTTTCTACGAGCAGTACTTC.

This clonotype came up a few times. This chain connects TRBV6-6 to TRBJ1-2; D unclear. The CDR3 is made up of 13 amino acids. Trimming stripped 6 bases from V and 3 bases from J, with 11 bases between. CDR1 is MNHNY and CDR2 is SVGAGI in the germline V gene (reference sequence). The CDR3 nucleotides are TGTGCCAGCAGCAACGCACAGCACTATGGCTACACCTTC. Protein sequence: CASSNAQHYGYTF.

This chain links TRBV12-3 or TRBV12-4 with TRBJ2-3, with D perhaps matching TRBD1 (6 bases). Trimming took 6 bases from V and 3 from J, leaving 19 bases between them. CDR3 length: 16 residues. DNA for the CDR3: TGTGCCAGCAGCTGGGGTTTTGGGGGCGGGACAGATACGCAGTATTTT. This translates into CASSWGFGGGTDTQYF.